This T cell receptor (beta chain) was identified in a study of blood T cell repertoires in COVID-19. Measured with immunoSEQ multiplex PCR; TCRdb has only the in-frame clones, and not every one. The data contain about 61,000 clones, 88% of them singletons. The CDR3 spans 16 residues. Germline CDR1 WNHNN, CDR2 SYGVQD (reference sequence). V lost 3 bases and J 4 bases, leaving 15 bases between the germline ends. This TCR derives from a woman aged 45 to 65 with active or convalescent COVID-19. Sequencing was carried out using peripheral blood. The chain is built from TRBV10-1 and TRBJ2-2; D perhaps matches TRBD2 (5 bases). For the CDR3, the DNA is TGCGCCAGCAGTGACTTCGAGGGTTCGGGCACCGGGGAGCTGTTTTTT. It codes for CASSDFEGSGTGELFF.